Listed below are T cell receptor beta chains from one sample, sequenced in a study of shared clonotypes between healthy human individuals. The protocol was immunoSEQ multiplex PCR, while the TCRdb copy is restricted to in-frame clones and leaves out a portion. The data show about 2.3 million clones, under 95% seen once. Specimen: naive CD4+ T cells from PBMCs. These receptors were taken from a man younger than 30 in good health. Some clones in this sample may be carry-over from other donors' samples. The CDR3 runs from the conserved cysteine through the conserved F or W. The order of the fields is clone size, V gene, J gene, CDR3 length, D gene, CDR3 protein, CDR3 DNA. D genes are given only for firm matches. Clone size appears in some rows only: once, few, many, or a class for an expanded clone.

once	TRBV2	TRBJ2-3	14	TRBD1	CASKDRTSTDTQYF	TGTGCCAGCAAGGACAGGACGAGCACAGATACGCAGTATTTT
few	TRBV5-1	TRBJ2-4	14	.	CASSLGPSKNIQYF	TGCGCCAGCAGCTTGGGACCTTCCAAAAACATTCAGTACTTC
.	TRBV4-2	TRBJ2-3	15	.	CASSQVGSSTDTQYF	TGTGCCAGCAGCCAAGTTGGGTCTAGCACAGATACGCAGTATTTT
once	TRBV29-1	TRBJ1-2	12	.	CSATDGLYGYTF	TGCAGCGCGACGGACGGACTCTATGGCTACACCTTC
.	TRBV7-3	TRBJ2-7	14	.	CASSLAGSSYEQYF	TGTGCCAGCAGCTTAGCAGGGAGCTCCTACGAGCAGTACTTC
.	TRBV11-2	TRBJ2-2	16	TRBD2	CASSLIASGTTGELFF	TGTGCCAGCAGCTTAATTGCTAGCGGGACCACCGGGGAGCTGTTTTTT
.	TRBV29-1	TRBJ2-7	12	.	CSVVAGRHEQYF	TGCAGCGTTGTAGCAGGGAGGCACGAGCAGTACTTC
.	TRBV7-9	TRBJ2-5	18	TRBD1	CASSLTWGTGGTLETQYF	TGTGCCAGCAGCTTAACTTGGGGGACAGGGGGAACGTTGGAGACCCAGTACTTC
.	TRBV5-1	TRBJ2-5	14	TRBD1	CASSSGQGGETQYF	TGCGCCAGCAGCTCGGGACAGGGTGGCGAGACCCAGTACTTC
.	TRBV7-9	TRBJ1-1	13	.	CASSFAANTEAFF	TGTGCCAGCAGCTTTGCAGCGAACACTGAAGCTTTCTTT
.	TRBV27	TRBJ2-5	13	.	CASTDTGRETQYF	TGTGCCAGCACCGACACCGGACGAGAGACCCAGTACTTC
.	TRBV27	TRBJ2-5	19	.	CASSFLAGTSEGFQETQYF	TGTGCCAGCAGTTTTTTGGCCGGCACCTCTGAGGGGTTCCAGGAGACCCAGTACTTC
.	TRBV5-5	TRBJ1-2	13	.	CASSAGAWDGYTF	TGTGCCAGCAGCGCGGGGGCTTGGGACGGCTACACCTTC
once	TRBV2	TRBJ1-1	14	TRBD1	CASRGNRGGTEAFF	TGTGCCAGCAGGGGAAACAGGGGTGGGACTGAAGCTTTCTTT
.	TRBV19	TRBJ1-2	14	.	CASLQTGLNYGYTF	TGTGCCAGTCTTCAAACAGGGCTTAACTATGGCTACACCTTC
once	TRBV6-6	TRBJ2-5	12	.	CASSTRGETQYF	TGTGCCAGCTCCACCCGGGGGGAGACCCAGTACTTC
.	TRBV13	TRBJ1-1	15	TRBD1	CASSPRTGGNTEAFF	TGTGCCAGCAGCCCAAGGACAGGGGGGAACACTGAAGCTTTCTTT
.	TRBV7-6	TRBJ2-3	15	TRBD2	CASSPLWTGGDTQYF	TGTGCCAGCAGCCCCCTATGGACGGGAGGAGATACGCAGTATTTT
.	TRBV6-6	TRBJ1-1	15	.	CASRPPGVGNTEAFF	TGTGCCAGCAGGCCGCCTGGGGTCGGGAACACTGAAGCTTTCTTT
.	TRBV9	TRBJ2-1	15	TRBD2	CASSDRSGSIWEQFF	TGTGCCAGCAGCGACAGGAGCGGGAGTATATGGGAGCAGTTCTTC
.	TRBV7-3	TRBJ2-1	14	TRBD2	CASGLAGGTDEQFF	TGTGCCAGCGGACTAGCGGGAGGGACCGATGAGCAGTTCTTC
.	TRBV27	TRBJ2-7	17	TRBD2	CASSLFSGLAGTYEQYF	TGTGCCAGCAGTTTATTCTCCGGACTAGCGGGAACCTACGAGCAGTACTTC
.	TRBV18	TRBJ1-2	14	TRBD1	CASSPDVTGVGYTF	TGTGCCAGCTCACCAGACGTGACAGGGGTTGGCTACACCTTC
.	TRBV6-1	TRBJ2-1	13	TRBD1	CASGTGAYNEQFF	TGTGCCAGCGGGACAGGGGCTTACAATGAGCAGTTCTTC
.	TRBV12-2	TRBJ2-7	16	.	CASRLVAGVFWYEQYF	TGTGCAAGTCGCTTAGTAGCGGGAGTCTTTTGGTACGAGCAGTACTTC
.	TRBV27	TRBJ2-5	15	TRBD1	CASRNRDRVGETQYF	TGTGCCAGCAGGAACCGGGACAGGGTTGGGGAGACCCAGTACTTC
.	TRBV28	TRBJ1-3	13	.	CASSLSAGNTIYF	TGTGCCAGCAGTTTGTCAGCCGGAAACACCATATATTTT
.	TRBV27	TRBJ2-3	17	.	CANPPTIAEPSTDTQYF	TGTGCCAACCCTCCGACCATAGCGGAACCTAGCACAGATACGCAGTATTTT
once	TRBV11-1	TRBJ2-7	15	TRBD1	CASSLLRGQGYEQYF	TGTGCCAGCAGCTTACTCAGGGGACAGGGCTACGAGCAGTACTTC
.	TRBV7-2	TRBJ1-5	17	.	CASSLGKTDPGRKPQHF	TGTGCCAGCAGCTTAGGAAAGACCGACCCCGGCAGAAAACCCCAGCATTTT
.	TRBV5-4	TRBJ2-2	16	TRBD2	CASSQGGRGNTGELFF	TGTGCCAGCAGCCAGGGCGGGAGGGGGAACACCGGGGAGCTGTTTTTT
.	TRBV10-3	TRBJ2-7	15	TRBD2	CAISGTSGTAYEQYF	TGTGCCATCAGTGGGACTAGCGGGACCGCCTACGAGCAGTACTTC
.	TRBV6-1	TRBJ1-5	14	.	CASSEGTADQPQHF	TGTGCCAGCAGTGAAGGTACCGCGGATCAGCCCCAGCATTTT
.	TRBV7-3	TRBJ2-3	15	TRBD1	CASSPGRDRGFSQYF	TGTGCCAGCAGCCCCGGCCGGGACAGGGGATTTTCGCAGTATTTT
once	TRBV29-1	TRBJ2-3	12	.	CSGAGSTDTQYF	TGCAGCGGTGCAGGTAGCACAGATACGCAGTATTTT
.	TRBV5-4	TRBJ1-3	15	TRBD1	CASSFRRDSGNTIYF	TGTGCCAGCAGCTTTCGCCGGGACAGCGGAAACACCATATATTTT
.	TRBV7-2	TRBJ2-7	14	TRBD1	CASSYSGQPYEQYF	TGTGCCAGCAGCTACTCGGGACAGCCCTACGAGCAGTACTTC
once	TRBV5-4	TRBJ2-3	12	.	CASSSVTDTQYF	TGTGCCAGCTCAAGCGTCACAGATACGCAGTATTTT
.	TRBV7-9	TRBJ2-5	15	TRBD2	CASSPRREGLETQYF	TGTGCCAGCAGCCCGAGGCGGGAGGGATTGGAGACCCAGTACTTC
.	TRBV19	TRBJ2-7	15	TRBD1	CASSIRTGLPYEQYF	TGTGCCAGTAGTATAAGGACAGGGCTCCCCTACGAGCAGTACTTC
.	TRBV27	TRBJ1-5	17	.	CASSATWGETSNQPQHF	TGTGCCAGCAGTGCCACGTGGGGCGAGACTAGCAATCAGCCCCAGCATTTT
.	TRBV18	TRBJ1-5	15	.	CASSGLTTPNQPQHF	TGTGCCAGCTCAGGTCTGACAACCCCCAATCAGCCCCAGCATTTT
once	TRBV7-9	TRBJ2-1	15	.	CASSLAEGRNNEQFF	TGTGCCAGCAGCTTAGCTGAGGGCAGGAACAATGAGCAGTTCTTC
.	TRBV28	TRBJ1-5	15	.	CASSFARAGDQPQHF	TGTGCCAGCAGTTTCGCAAGGGCAGGGGATCAGCCCCAGCATTTT
.	TRBV7-3	TRBJ1-5	12	.	CASSLGELPQHF	TGTGCCAGCAGCTTAGGAGAGTTGCCCCAGCATTTT
.	TRBV7-2	TRBJ2-7	16	.	CASSNRGGTLLYEQYF	TGTGCCAGCAGCAACAGGGGGGGGACTTTACTCTACGAGCAGTACTTC
.	TRBV18	TRBJ2-5	14	.	CASSPGLLQETQYF	TGTGCCAGCTCACCAGGGCTCCTCCAAGAGACCCAGTACTTC
.	TRBV2	TRBJ1-4	13	.	CASTGLPNEKLFF	TGTGCCAGCACAGGGTTGCCTAATGAAAAACTGTTTTTT
.	TRBV19	TRBJ2-1	13	.	CASKQGSYNEQFF	TGTGCCAGTAAACAGGGCTCCTACAATGAGCAGTTCTTC
.	TRBV27	TRBJ2-3	13	TRBD2	CASSSRLAGESYF	TGTGCCAGCAGTTCCCGCTTAGCGGGAGAATCCTATTTT
once	TRBV28	TRBJ2-3	15	TRBD1	CASSLPQGPTDTQYF	TGTGCCAGCAGTTTACCACAGGGGCCCACAGATACGCAGTATTTT
.	TRBV7-9	TRBJ2-2	13	.	CASSLGGTGELFF	TGTGCCAGCAGCTTAGGGGGTACCGGGGAGCTGTTTTTT
.	TRBV6-6	TRBJ2-1	15	TRBD1	CASNPGTGVYNEQFF	TGTGCCAGCAACCCCGGGACAGGGGTCTACAATGAGCAGTTCTTC
.	TRBV27	TRBJ1-2	15	TRBD1	CASSFRDRGWAGYTF	TGTGCCAGCAGTTTCCGGGACAGGGGATGGGCTGGCTACACCTTC
.	TRBV10-3	TRBJ2-1	15	.	CAISEAQRKVNEQFF	TGTGCCATCAGTGAGGCTCAACGAAAGGTCAATGAGCAGTTCTTC